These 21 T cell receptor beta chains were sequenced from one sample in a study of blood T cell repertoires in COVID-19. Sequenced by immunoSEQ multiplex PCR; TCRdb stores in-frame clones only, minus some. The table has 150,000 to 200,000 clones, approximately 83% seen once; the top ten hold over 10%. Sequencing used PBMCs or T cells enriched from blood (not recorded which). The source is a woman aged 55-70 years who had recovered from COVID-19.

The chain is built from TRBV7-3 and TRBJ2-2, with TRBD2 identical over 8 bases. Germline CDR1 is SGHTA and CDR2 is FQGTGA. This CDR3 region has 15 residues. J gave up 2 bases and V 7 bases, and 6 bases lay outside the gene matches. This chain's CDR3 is CASNSGGPNTGELFF. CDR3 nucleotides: TGTGCCAGCAACAGCGGGGGCCCCAACACCGGGGAGCTGTTTTTT.

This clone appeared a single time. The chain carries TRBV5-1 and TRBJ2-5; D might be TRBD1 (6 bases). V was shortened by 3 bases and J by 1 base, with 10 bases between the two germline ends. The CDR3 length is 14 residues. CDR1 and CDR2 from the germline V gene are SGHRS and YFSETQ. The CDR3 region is CASSSWDIQETQYF. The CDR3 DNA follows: TGCGCCAGCAGCTCCTGGGACATCCAAGAGACCCAGTACTTC.

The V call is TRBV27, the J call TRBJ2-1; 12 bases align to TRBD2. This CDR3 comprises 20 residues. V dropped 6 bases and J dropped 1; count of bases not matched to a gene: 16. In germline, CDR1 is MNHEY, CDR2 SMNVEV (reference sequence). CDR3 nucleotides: TGTGCCAGCAGACCCCTGACTAGCGGGAGCATGGGAAGGTCCTACAATGAGCAGTTCTTC. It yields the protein CASRPLTSGSMGRSYNEQFF.

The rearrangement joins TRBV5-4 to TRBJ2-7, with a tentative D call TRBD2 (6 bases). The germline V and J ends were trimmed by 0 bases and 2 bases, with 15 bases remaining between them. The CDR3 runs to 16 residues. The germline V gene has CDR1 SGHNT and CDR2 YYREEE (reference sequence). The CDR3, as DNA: TGTGCCAGCAGCTTGGACCTTGGGACTGCCGCCTACGAGCAGTACTTC. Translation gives CASSLDLGTAAYEQYF.

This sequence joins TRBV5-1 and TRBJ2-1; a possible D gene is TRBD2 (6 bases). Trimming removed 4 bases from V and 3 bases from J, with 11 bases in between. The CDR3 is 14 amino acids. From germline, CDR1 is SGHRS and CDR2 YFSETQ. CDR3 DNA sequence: TGCGCCAGCAGCGAAGGCGGGAACTACAATGAGCAGTTCTTC. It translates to CASSEGGNYNEQFF.

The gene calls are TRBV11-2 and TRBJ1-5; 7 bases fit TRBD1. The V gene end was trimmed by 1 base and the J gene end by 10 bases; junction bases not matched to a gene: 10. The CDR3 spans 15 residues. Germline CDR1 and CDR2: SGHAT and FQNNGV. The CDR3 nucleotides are TGTGCCAGCAGCTTAGCGCCACTTCAGGGGGTTCCCCAGCATTTT. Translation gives CASSLAPLQGVPQHF.

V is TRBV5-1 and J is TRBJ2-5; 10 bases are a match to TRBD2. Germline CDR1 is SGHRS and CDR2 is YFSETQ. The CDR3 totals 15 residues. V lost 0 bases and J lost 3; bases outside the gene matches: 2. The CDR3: CASSLGTSGEETQYF. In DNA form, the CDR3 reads TGCGCCAGCAGCTTGGGGACTAGCGGCGAAGAGACCCAGTACTTC. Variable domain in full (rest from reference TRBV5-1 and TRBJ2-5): KAGVTQTPRYLIKTRGQQVTLSCSPISGHRSVSWYQQTPGQGLQFLFEYFSETQRNKGNFPGRFSGRQFSNSRSEMNVSTLELGDSALYLCASSLGTSGEETQYFGPGTRLLVL.

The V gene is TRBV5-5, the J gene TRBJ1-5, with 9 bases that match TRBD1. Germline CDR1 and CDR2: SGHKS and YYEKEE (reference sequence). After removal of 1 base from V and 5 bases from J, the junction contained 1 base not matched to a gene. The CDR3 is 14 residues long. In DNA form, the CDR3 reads TGTGCCAGCAGCTTGACAGGGGGCGATCAGCCCCAGCATTTT. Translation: CASSLTGGDQPQHF.

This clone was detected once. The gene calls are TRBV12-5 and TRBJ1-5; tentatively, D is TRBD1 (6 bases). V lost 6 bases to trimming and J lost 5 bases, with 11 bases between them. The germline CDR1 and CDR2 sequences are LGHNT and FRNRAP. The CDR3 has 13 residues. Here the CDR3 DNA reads TGTGCTAGTGGCAACAGGGTTGATCAGCCCCAGCATTTT. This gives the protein CASGNRVDQPQHF.

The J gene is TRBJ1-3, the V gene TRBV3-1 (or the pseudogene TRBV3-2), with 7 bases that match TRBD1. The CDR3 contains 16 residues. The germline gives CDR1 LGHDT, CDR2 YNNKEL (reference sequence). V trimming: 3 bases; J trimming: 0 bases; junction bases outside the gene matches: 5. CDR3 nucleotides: TGTGCCAGCAGCCAGACGACAGGGCTCTCTGGAAACACCATATATTTT. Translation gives CASSQTTGLSGNTIYF.

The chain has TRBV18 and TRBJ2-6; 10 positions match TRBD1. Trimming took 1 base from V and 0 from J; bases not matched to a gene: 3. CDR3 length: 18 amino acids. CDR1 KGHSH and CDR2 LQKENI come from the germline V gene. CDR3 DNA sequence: TGTGCCAGCTCACCACGGACAGGGGGGGGCTCTGGGGCCAACGTCCTGACTTTC. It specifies CASSPRTGGGSGANVLTF.

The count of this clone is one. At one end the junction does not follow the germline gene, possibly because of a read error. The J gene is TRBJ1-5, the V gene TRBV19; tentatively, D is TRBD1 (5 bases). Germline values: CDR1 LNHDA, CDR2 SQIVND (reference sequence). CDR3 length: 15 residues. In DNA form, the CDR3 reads TGTGCCAGCAAAGAGTCGCAGGGCAGCACTCAGCCCCAGCATTTT. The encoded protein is CASKESQGSTQPQHF. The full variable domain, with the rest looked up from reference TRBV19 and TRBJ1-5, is DGGITQSPKYLFRKEGQNVTLSCEQNLNHDAMYWYRQDPGQGLRLIYYSQIVNDFQKGDIAEGYSVSREKKESFPLTVTSAQKNPTAFYLCASKESQGSTQPQHFGDGTRLSIL.

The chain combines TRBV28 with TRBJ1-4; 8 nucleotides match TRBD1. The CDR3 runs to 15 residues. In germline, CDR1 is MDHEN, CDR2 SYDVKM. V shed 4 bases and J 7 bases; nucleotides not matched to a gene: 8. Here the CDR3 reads CASSSTDRATEKLFF. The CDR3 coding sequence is TGTGCCAGCAGTTCGACGGACAGGGCAACTGAAAAACTGTTTTTT.

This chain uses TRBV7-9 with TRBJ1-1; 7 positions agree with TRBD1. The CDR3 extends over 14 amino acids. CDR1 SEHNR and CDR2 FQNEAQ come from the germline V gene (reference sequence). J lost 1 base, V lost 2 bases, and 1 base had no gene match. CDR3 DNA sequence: TGTGCCAGCAGCTTACAGGGGGGGAACACTGAAGCTTTCTTT. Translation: CASSLQGGNTEAFF.

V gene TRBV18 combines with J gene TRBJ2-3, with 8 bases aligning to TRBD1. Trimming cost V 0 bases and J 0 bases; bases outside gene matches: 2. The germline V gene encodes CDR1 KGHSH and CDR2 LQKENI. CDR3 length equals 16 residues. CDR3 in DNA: TGTGCCAGCTCACCACCAGGACAGGGCAGCACAGATACGCAGTATTTT. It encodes CASSPPGQGSTDTQYF.

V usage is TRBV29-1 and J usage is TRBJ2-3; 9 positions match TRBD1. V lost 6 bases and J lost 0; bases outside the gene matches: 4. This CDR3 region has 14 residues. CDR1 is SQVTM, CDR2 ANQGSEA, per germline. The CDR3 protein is CSVTGTGSTDTQYF. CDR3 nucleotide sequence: TGCAGCGTAACCGGGACAGGGAGCACAGATACGCAGTATTTT.

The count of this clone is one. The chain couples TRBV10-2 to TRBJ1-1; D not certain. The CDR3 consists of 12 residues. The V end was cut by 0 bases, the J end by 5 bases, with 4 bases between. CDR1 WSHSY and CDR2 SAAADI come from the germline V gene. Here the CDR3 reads CASSESTTEAFF. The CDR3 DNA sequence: TGCGCCAGCAGTGAGTCGACTACTGAAGCTTTCTTT.

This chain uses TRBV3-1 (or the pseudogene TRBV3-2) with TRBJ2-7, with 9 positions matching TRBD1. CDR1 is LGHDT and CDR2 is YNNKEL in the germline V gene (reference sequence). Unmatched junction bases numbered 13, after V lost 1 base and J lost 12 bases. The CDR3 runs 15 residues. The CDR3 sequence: CASSQGSTGQGLRYF. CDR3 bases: TGTGCCAGCAGCCAAGGAAGTACGGGACAGGGCCTTCGGTACTTC.

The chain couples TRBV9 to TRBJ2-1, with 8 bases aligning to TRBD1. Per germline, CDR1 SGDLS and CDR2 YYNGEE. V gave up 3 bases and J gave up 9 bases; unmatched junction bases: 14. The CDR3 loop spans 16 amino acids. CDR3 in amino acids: CASSGPSGGGSGEQFF. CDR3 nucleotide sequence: TGTGCCAGCAGCGGACCTTCAGGGGGCGGCTCGGGTGAGCAGTTCTTC.

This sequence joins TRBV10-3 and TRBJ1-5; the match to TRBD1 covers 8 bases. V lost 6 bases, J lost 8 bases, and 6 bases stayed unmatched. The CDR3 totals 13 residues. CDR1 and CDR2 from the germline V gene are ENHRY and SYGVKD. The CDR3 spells CAIRGQGKEPQHF. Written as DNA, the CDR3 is TGTGCCATCAGAGGACAGGGTAAAGAGCCCCAGCATTTT.

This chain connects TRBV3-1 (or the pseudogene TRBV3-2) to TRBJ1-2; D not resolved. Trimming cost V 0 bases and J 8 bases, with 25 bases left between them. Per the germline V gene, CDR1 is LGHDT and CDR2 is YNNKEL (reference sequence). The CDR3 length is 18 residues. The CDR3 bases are TGTGCCAGCAGCCAAGAGAGTGGCCGGCCGGCCCGGAGTTTAGGCTACACCTTC. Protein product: CASSQESGRPARSLGYTF.